The 30 T cell receptor beta chains listed next were all sequenced from one sample in a study of CXCR3-negative and CXCR3-positive naive CD8 T cells. Study-wide findings and caveats: In CXCR3-positive naive cells, the TRB CDR3s were more hydrophobic than in CXCR3-negative naive cells.

No antigen has been identified for these receptors. Each TRB cDNA library was prepared by 5' RACE (with UMI labels). For each CDR3 protein, TCRdb gives one entry from its re-call of the 5' RACE reads, without DNA. The table lists some 150,000 distinct CDR3 sequences. Material for sequencing was naive CXCR3+ CD8+ T cells from blood. The subset here: CD45RO-CCR7+CD27+CD95- naive CD8+ T cells expressing CXCR3 (TNR3+). These TCRs come from a human donor in good health. Some clones in this sample may be carry-over from other donors' samples.

The chain carries TRBV7-9 and TRBJ2-5; the TCRdb D gene call, TRBD1, has no DNA to confirm it. The CDR3 consists of 13 residues. Germline V lookup: CDR1 SEHNR, CDR2 FQNEAQ (reference sequence). CDR3 residues: CASSLTVQETQYF.

This chain joins TRBV5-1 and TRBJ2-3; TCRdb lists TRBD1, though no DNA is available to test this call. The CDR3 length is 14 residues. Per germline, CDR1 SGHRS and CDR2 YFSETQ. This CDR3 reads CASSLALGVDTQYF.

V gene TRBV16 combines with J gene TRBJ2-7; TCRdb's D call of TRBD1 is untestable without DNA. The CDR3 contains 13 residues. The germline CDR1 and CDR2 sequences are KGHSY and FQNENV. The CDR3 loop is CASSQSSGKPQYF.

The V call is TRBV7-9, the J call TRBJ1-2; TCRdb calls TRBD1, which cannot be checked without DNA. In germline, CDR1 is SEHNR, CDR2 FQNEAQ (reference sequence). This CDR3 region has 17 residues. The CDR3 loop is CASSLATGTGGDYGYTF. Drawing the rest from reference TRBV7-9 and TRBJ1-2, the complete variable domain is DTGVSQNPRHKITKRGQNVTFRCDPISEHNRLYWYRQTLGQGPEFLTYFQNEAQLEKSRLLSDRFSAERPKGSFSTLEIQRTEQGDSAMYLCASSLATGTGGDYGYTFGSGTRLTVV.

The chain links TRBV7-9 to TRBJ1-2. Germline assignment: CDR1 SEHNR and CDR2 FQNEAQ (reference sequence). CDR3 length: 14 amino acids. The chain's CDR3 is CASSSILANYGYTF.

The chain employs TRBV20-1 and TRBJ2-7. The CDR3 loop spans 12 amino acids. Germline CDR1 DFQATT, CDR2 SNEGSKA (reference sequence). The CDR3 loop reads CSAREGYYEQYF.

This chain joins TRBV7-9 and TRBJ2-1; TCRdb's D call, TRBD2, is unchecked because there is no DNA. CDR1 and CDR2 from the germline V gene are SEHNR and FQNEAQ (reference sequence). The CDR3 is 17 amino acids. CDR3 sequence: CASSSTTGLAVYNEQFF.

The gene calls are TRBV11-2 and TRBJ2-7; absent DNA, TCRdb's TRBD1 call cannot be checked. This CDR3 comprises 14 residues. Germline V gene sequence: CDR1 SGHAT, CDR2 FQNNGV. This chain's CDR3 is CASSLGDTLVQQYF.

The chain uses TRBV3-1 and TRBJ1-2; with no DNA, the TCRdb D assignment of TRBD1 cannot be verified. CDR1 LGHDT and CDR2 YNNKEL come from the germline V gene (reference sequence). The CDR3 has 16 amino acids. CDR3 in amino acids: CASSQGYGGNFYGYTF.

The chain couples TRBV5-1 to TRBJ2-7; without DNA, the TCRdb call of TRBD2 cannot be checked. Per germline, CDR1 SGHRS and CDR2 YFSETQ. The CDR3 sequence is 13 residues long. CDR3 in amino acids: CASSFTSGSSQYF.

The chain is built from TRBV20-1 and TRBJ2-7; absent DNA, TCRdb's TRBD1 call cannot be checked. The CDR3 is 15 residues long. Germline-derived CDR1 and CDR2 are DFQATT and SNEGSKA (reference sequence). Here the CDR3 reads CSARALGGLTYEQYF.

The V and J genes are TRBV4-3 and TRBJ2-1; TCRdb calls TRBD2, which cannot be checked without DNA. Germline V gives CDR1 LGHNA, CDR2 YSLEER. The CDR3 is made up of 14 amino acids. CDR3 sequence reads: CASSQDKGPNEQFF.

V and J are TRBV12-3 or TRBV12-4 and TRBJ2-6. CDR3 length equals 16 residues. The chain's CDR3 is CASSLGRASGANVLTF.

The chain links TRBV29-1 to TRBJ2-7. The CDR3 contains 13 residues. CDR1 and CDR2 from the germline V gene are SQVTM and ANQGSEA. This CDR3 is CSVPIGPSYEQYF.

The chain recombines TRBV29-1 with TRBJ1-2. The CDR3 length is 12 residues. The germline V gene encodes CDR1 SQVTM and CDR2 ANQGSEA. CDR3 amino acids: CSVVGANYGYTF.

The rearrangement uses TRBV9 and TRBJ2-7; TCRdb's assignment of TRBD1 cannot be checked, as there is no DNA. The CDR3 length is 14 residues. CDR1 SGDLS and CDR2 YYNGEE come from the germline V gene. CDR3 amino acids: CASSTTGSQYEQYF.

This rearrangement joins TRBV10-3 to TRBJ2-1; TCRdb selects TRBD2, and the lack of DNA leaves this call unchecked. The CDR3 has 14 amino acids. Germline V CDR1 and CDR2: ENHRY, SYGVKD. The chain's CDR3 is CAIMPSGANNEQFF.

The chain links TRBV7-3 to TRBJ2-7; the D gene TCRdb calls, TRBD1, cannot be checked with no DNA. Germline V gene lookup returns CDR1 SGHTA and CDR2 FQGTGA. CDR3 length: 14 amino acids. The chain's CDR3 is CASRPGQGSNEQYF.

The rearrangement joins TRBV7-9 to TRBJ1-5; TCRdb returns TRBD1, unconfirmable since there is no DNA. From germline, CDR1 is SEHNR and CDR2 FQNEAQ (reference sequence). The CDR3 length is 15 residues. This CDR3 is CASSSAGHLNQPQHF.

V gene TRBV28 combines with J gene TRBJ2-5; the D gene TCRdb calls, TRBD2, cannot be checked with no DNA. CDR3 length: 15 amino acids. Germline V gene data show CDR1 as MDHEN and CDR2 as SYDVKM. The chain's CDR3 is CASRAQDSPPETQYF.

The chain recombines TRBV7-3 with TRBJ2-3; TCRdb gives TRBD2 as the D gene, but with no DNA this cannot be confirmed. CDR1 is SGHTA and CDR2 is FQGTGA in the germline V gene. This CDR3 region has 15 residues. CDR3 in amino acids: CASSSIAGPTDTQYF.

The chain joins TRBV20-1 to TRBJ2-7. CDR1 is DFQATT and CDR2 is SNEGSKA in the germline V gene (reference sequence). The CDR3 length is 11 residues. The CDR3: CSAQISYEQYF.

V gene TRBV29-1 combines with J gene TRBJ2-7; as DNA is missing, the TRBD1 call by TCRdb cannot be tested. Germline lookup yields CDR1 SQVTM and CDR2 ANQGSEA. The CDR3 sequence is 14 residues long. The CDR3 loop reads CSVHIRGAGDEQYF.

J is TRBJ2-1 and V is TRBV7-6. The CDR3 is made up of 14 amino acids. CDR1 and CDR2 (germline): SGHVS, FNYEAQ. The CDR3: CASSLRVSWGEQFF.

The chain joins TRBV9 to TRBJ2-5; TCRdb indicates TRBD1, and absent DNA this call remains unverified. CDR3 length: 15 amino acids. Per germline, CDR1 SGDLS and CDR2 YYNGEE. The chain's CDR3 is CASSAEGQIQETQYF.

The rearrangement uses TRBV29-1 and TRBJ2-5; TCRdb returns TRBD2, unconfirmable since there is no DNA. This CDR3 is built from 13 residues. Germline assignment: CDR1 SQVTM and CDR2 ANQGSEA. The chain's CDR3 is CSVEFGQRETQYF. Variable domain in full (rest from reference TRBV29-1 and TRBJ2-5): SAVISQKPSRDICQRGTSLTIQCQVDSQVTMMFWYRQQPGQSLTLIATANQGSEATYESGFVIDKFPISRPNLTFSTLTVSNMSPEDSSIYLCSVEFGQRETQYFGPGTRLLVL.

This sequence joins TRBV5-1 and TRBJ2-7. From germline, CDR1 is SGHRS and CDR2 YFSETQ. The CDR3 extends over 14 amino acids. The CDR3 sequence is CASSLVGWESEQYF.

The chain couples TRBV6-6 to TRBJ2-3; lacking DNA, the TRBD2 call made by TCRdb goes unchecked. The CDR3 runs to 17 residues. Germline-derived CDR1 and CDR2 are MNHNY and SVGAGI (reference sequence). The chain's CDR3 is CASSYSILAGGLGTQYF.

V is TRBV6-2 or TRBV6-3 and J is TRBJ2-6; TCRdb proposes TRBD2, but this gene call is untestable without DNA. Germline V gene lookup returns CDR1 MNHEY and CDR2 SVGEGT. The CDR3 length is 16 residues. CDR3 protein: CASSFTSASGANVLTF.

The CDR3 is CASSHPGQNTGELFF. The chain joins TRBV28 to TRBJ2-2; without DNA, the TCRdb call of TRBD1 cannot be checked. The CDR3 is made up of 15 amino acids. CDR1 MDHEN and CDR2 SYDVKM come from the germline V gene.